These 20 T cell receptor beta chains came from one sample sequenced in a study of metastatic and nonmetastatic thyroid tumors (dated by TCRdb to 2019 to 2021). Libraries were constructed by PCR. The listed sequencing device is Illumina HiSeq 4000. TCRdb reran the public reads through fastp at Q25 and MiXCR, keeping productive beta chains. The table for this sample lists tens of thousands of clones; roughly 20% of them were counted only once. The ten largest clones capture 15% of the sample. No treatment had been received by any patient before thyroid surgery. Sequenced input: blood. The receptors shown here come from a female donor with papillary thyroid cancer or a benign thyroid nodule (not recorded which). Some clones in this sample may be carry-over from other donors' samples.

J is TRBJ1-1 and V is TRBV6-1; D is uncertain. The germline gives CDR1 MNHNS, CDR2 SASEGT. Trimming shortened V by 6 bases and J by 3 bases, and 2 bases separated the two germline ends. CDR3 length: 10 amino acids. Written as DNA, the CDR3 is TGTGCCAGCAGAGACACTGAAGCTTTCTTT. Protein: CASRDTEAFF.

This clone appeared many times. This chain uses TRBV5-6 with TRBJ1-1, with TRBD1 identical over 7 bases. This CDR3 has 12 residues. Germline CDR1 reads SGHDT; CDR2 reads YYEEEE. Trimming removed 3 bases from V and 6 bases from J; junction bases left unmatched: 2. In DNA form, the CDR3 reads TGTGCCAGCAGCTATACAGGGGCTGAAGCTTTCTTT. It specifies CASSYTGAEAFF.

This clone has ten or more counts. The DNA of the CDR3 is TGCAGTGCTAGAGACATATCCGGCAATCAGCCCCAGCATTTT. Translation gives CSARDISGNQPQHF. This rearrangement joins TRBV20-1 to TRBJ1-5, with D uncertain. The germline gives CDR1 DFQATT, CDR2 SNEGSKA (reference sequence). With 0 bases removed from V and 2 bases from J, the gap between germline ends came to 8 bases. CDR3 length equals 14 residues.

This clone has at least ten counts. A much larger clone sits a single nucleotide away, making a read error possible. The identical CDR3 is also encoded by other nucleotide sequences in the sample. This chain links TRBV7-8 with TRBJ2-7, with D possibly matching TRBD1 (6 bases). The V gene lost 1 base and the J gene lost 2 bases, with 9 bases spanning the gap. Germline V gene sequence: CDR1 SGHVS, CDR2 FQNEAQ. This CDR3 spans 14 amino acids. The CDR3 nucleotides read TGTGCCAGCAGCTTAGGTACAGGGCCCTACGAGCAGTACTTC. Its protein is CASSLGTGPYEQYF.

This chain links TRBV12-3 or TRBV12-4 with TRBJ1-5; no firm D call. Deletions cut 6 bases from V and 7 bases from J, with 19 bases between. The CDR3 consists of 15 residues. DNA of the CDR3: TGTGCCAGCAGGTCGAACCGCATGGGAAACCAGCCCCAGCATTTT. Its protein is CASRSNRMGNQPQHF.

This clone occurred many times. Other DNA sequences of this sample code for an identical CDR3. As DNA, the CDR3 is TGTGCCAGCCGGGACGTCTACGAGCAGTACTTC. This encodes CASRDVYEQYF. This chain connects TRBV9 to TRBJ2-7, with D perhaps being TRBD1 or TRBD2 (5 bases each). In germline, CDR1 is SGDLS, CDR2 YYNGEE. V lost 7 bases and J lost 3, with 8 bases in between. The CDR3 is made up of 11 amino acids.

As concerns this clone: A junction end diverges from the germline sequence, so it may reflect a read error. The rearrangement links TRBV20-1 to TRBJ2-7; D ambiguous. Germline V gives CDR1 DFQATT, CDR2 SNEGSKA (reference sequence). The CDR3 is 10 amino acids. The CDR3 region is CSANTVEQHF. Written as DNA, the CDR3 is TGCAGTGCGAATACAGTCGAGCAGCACTTC.

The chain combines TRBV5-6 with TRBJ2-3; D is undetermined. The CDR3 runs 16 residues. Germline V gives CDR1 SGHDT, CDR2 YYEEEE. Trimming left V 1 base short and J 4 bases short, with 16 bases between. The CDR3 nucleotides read TGTGCCAGCAGCTTGTTTGTGACCGAAGGTCCAGATACGCAGTATTTT. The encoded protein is CASSLFVTEGPDTQYF.

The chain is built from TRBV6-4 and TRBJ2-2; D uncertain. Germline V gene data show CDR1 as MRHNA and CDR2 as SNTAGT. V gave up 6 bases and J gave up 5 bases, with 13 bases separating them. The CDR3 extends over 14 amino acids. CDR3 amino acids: CASSSRTATGELFF. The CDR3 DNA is TGTGCCAGCAGCTCAAGGACGGCAACCGGGGAGCTGTTTTTT.

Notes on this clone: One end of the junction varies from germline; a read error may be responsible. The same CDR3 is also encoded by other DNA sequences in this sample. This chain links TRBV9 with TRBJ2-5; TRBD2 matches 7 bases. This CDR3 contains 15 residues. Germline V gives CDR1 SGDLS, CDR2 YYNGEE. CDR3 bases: TGTGCCAGCAGCGTTGGGGGGGAGCCGGTAGAGACTCAGTACTTC. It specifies CASSVGGEPVETQYF.

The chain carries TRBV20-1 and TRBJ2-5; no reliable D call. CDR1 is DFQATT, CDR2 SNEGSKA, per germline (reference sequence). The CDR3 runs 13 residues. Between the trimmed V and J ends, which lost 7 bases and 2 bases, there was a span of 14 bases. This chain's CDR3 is CSGSRRVQETQYF. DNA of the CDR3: TGCAGTGGTAGCAGGAGAGTGCAAGAGACCCAGTACTTC.

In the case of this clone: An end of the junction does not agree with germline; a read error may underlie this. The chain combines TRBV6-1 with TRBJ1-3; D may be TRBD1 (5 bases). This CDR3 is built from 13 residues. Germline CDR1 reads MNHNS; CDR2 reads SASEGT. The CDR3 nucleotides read TGTGCCAGCCGGGCACAGGTCGGAAAAACCATATATTTT. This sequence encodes CASRAQVGKTIYF.

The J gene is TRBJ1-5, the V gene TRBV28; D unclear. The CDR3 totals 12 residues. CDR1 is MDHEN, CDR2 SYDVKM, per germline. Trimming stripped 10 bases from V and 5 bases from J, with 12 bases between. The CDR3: CAIILGYQPQHF. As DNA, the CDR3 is TGTGCCATCATTTTGGGTTATCAGCCCCAGCATTTT.

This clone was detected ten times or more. The CDR3 DNA is TGTGCCAGCAGCCATTCCGGGACAGGGGGCACCTACGAGCAGTACTTC. Its protein is CASSHSGTGGTYEQYF. V usage is TRBV16 and J usage is TRBJ2-7; the match to TRBD1 covers 12 bases. This CDR3 contains 16 residues. CDR1 and CDR2 (germline): KGHSY, FQNENV. The ends lost 3 bases at V and 2 bases at J; junction bases unmatched: 5.

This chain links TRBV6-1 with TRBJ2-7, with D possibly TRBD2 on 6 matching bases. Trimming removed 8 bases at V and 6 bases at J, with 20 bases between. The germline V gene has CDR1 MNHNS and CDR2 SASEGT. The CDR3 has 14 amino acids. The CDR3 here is CASQNGDPGVEQYF. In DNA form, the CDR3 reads TGTGCCAGCCAAAACGGGGACCCGGGGGTCGAGCAGTACTTC.

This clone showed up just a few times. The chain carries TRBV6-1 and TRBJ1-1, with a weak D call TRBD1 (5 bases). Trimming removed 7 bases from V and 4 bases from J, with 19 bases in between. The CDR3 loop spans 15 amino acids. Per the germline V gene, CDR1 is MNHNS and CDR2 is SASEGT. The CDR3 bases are TGTGCCAGCACCCGTCCCGACAGTGGCATCACTGAAGCTTTCTTT. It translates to CASTRPDSGITEAFF.

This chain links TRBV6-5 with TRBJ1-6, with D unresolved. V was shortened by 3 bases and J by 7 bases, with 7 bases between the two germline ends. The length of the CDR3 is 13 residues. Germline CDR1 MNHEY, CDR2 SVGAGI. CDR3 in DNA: TGTGCCAGCAGTTATGGGCAGAATTCACCCCTCCACTTT. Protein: CASSYGQNSPLHF.

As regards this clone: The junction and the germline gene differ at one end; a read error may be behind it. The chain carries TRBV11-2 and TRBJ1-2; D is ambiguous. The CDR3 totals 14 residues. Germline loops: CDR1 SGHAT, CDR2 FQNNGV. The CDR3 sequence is CASSLEGANYDYTF. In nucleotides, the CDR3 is TGTGCCAGCAGCTTAGAGGGCGCGAACTATGACTACACCTTC.

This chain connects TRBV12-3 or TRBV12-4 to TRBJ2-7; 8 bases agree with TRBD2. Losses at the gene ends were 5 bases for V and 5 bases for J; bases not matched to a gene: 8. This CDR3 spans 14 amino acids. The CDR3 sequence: CASSTTGGGHEQYF. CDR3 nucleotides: TGTGCCAGCAGTACTACCGGGGGGGGCCACGAGCAGTACTTC.

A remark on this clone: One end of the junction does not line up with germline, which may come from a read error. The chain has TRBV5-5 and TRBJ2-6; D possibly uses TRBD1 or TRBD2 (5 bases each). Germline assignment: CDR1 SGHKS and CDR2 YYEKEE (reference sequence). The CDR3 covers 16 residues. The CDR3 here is CASSRPSNSGANFLTF. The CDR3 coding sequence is TGTGCCAGCAGCCGCCCTAGCAACTCTGGGGCCAACTTCCTGACTTTC.